This T cell receptor beta chain is from a study of blood T cell repertoires in COVID-19. The data were produced by immunoSEQ multiplex PCR, yet TCRdb's version contains in-frame clones alone and is incomplete. The sample carries around 450,000 clones, around 89% recorded once. Trimming stripped 6 bases from V and 1 base from J, with 14 bases between. The CDR3 consists of 15 residues. Germline-derived CDR1 and CDR2 are SGHKS and YYEKEE (reference sequence). The TCR originated in a woman aged 25-40 years with acute or convalescent COVID-19. The rearrangement uses TRBV5-5 and TRBJ1-5; D gene unclear. The specimen sequenced was peripheral blood. DNA of the CDR3: TGTGCCAGCACCCTGGACGGACTCAGCAATCAGCCCCAGCATTTT. Translation: CASTLDGLSNQPQHF.